This is a list of T cell receptor beta chains from one sample in a study of blood T cell repertoires in COVID-19. Clones were sequenced by immunoSEQ multiplex PCR, and TCRdb holds only the in-frame ones, with some missing. The sample holds roughly 130,000 clones; roughly 80% are singletons and the top ten take about a sixth. Sequencing was done on a sample of peripheral blood. These receptor sequences come from a woman aged 45 to 65 with acute or convalescent COVID-19. CDR3s include the opening cysteine and the closing phenylalanine or tryptophan. A D gene is named only where the DNA matches it firmly. A row's size may be missing; if present it is once, few, many or a size class.

TRBD1,NA,TRBV6-6,TRBJ1-2,CASSRQGAQLHGYTF,TGTGCCAGCAGCCGACAGGGGGCGCAGCTACATGGCTACACCTTC
NA,NA,TRBV11-2,TRBJ1-3,CASIPNSSGNTIYF,TGTGCCAGCATCCCAAACAGCTCTGGAAACACCATATATTTT
TRBD1,NA,TRBV6-6,TRBJ2-1,CASSPTTTGGAQFF,TGTGCCAGCAGTCCTACCACGACAGGGGGCGCACAGTTCTTC
NA,NA,TRBV5-1,TRBJ1-1,CASSPVPPPGEEAFF,TGCGCCAGCAGCCCGGTCCCCCCACCGGGAGAAGAAGCTTTCTTT
TRBD1,NA,TRBV30,TRBJ1-3,CAWSQRQGPSSGNTIYF,TGTGCCTGGAGTCAACGACAGGGGCCCTCCTCTGGAAACACCATATATTTT
NA,NA,TRBV11-2,TRBJ1-3,CASSLNRNSGNTIYF,TGTGCCAGCAGCTTGAACAGAAACTCTGGAAACACCATATATTTT
TRBD1,NA,TRBV7-2,TRBJ1-2,CASSLNRGQYGYTF,TGTGCCAGCAGCCTAAACAGGGGACAATATGGCTACACCTTC
TRBD1,NA,TRBV25-1,TRBJ1-2,CASSPPDRDGYTF,TGTGCCAGCAGTCCCCCCGACAGGGATGGCTACACCTTC
NA,few,TRBV6-6,TRBJ1-5,CASSPGHSNQPQHF,TGTGCCAGCTCTCCGGGACACAGCAATCAGCCCCAGCATTTT
NA,NA,TRBV3-1/TRBV3-2,TRBJ2-7,CASSQDLGAEQYF,TGTGCCAGCAGCCAAGATTTAGGGGCCGAGCAGTACTTC
TRBD2,NA,TRBV5-1,TRBJ2-7,CASSWTSGGTYEQYF,TGCGCCAGCAGCTGGACTAGCGGGGGGACCTACGAGCAGTACTTC
NA,NA,TRBV3-1/TRBV3-2,TRBJ2-7,CASSHGTSKEQYF,TGTGCCAGCAGCCATGGGACTTCTAAAGAGCAGTACTTC
TRBD1,NA,TRBV19,TRBJ2-7,CASSLGTVLSYEQYF,TGTGCCAGTAGTCTGGGGACAGTTCTGTCCTACGAGCAGTACTTC
NA,NA,TRBV28,TRBJ1-6,CASSYTGQVLNSPLHF,TGTGCCAGCAGTTATACCGGACAAGTACTTAATTCACCCCTCCACTTT
TRBD1,NA,TRBV18,TRBJ1-6,CASSAAQGALNSPLHF,TGTGCCAGCTCGGCAGCACAGGGGGCATTAAATTCACCCCTCCACTTT
TRBD2,NA,TRBV3-1/TRBV3-2,TRBJ2-7,CASSQVLGSGGLYEQYF,TGTGCCAGCAGCCAAGTTTTAGGAAGCGGGGGGCTCTACGAGCAGTACTTC
NA,NA,TRBV7-9,TRBJ1-6,CASAGIGNSPLHF,TGTGCCAGTGCAGGCATAGGTAATTCACCCCTCCACTTT
TRBD2,many,TRBV7-2,TRBJ2-7,CASSLSGSGPYEQYF,TGTGCCAGCAGCTTAAGCGGGAGCGGACCCTACGAGCAGTACTTC
NA,NA,TRBV4-1,TRBJ2-2,CASSQVPAGELFF,TGCGCCAGCAGCCAAGTGCCCGCGGGGGAGCTGTTTTTT
NA,NA,TRBV5-1,TRBJ2-2,CASSFKETGELFF,TGCGCCAGCAGCTTCAAAGAGACCGGGGAGCTGTTTTTT
NA,few,TRBV24-1,TRBJ2-7,CATSDYRQVFYEQYF,TGTGCCACCAGTGATTATCGACAGGTCTTTTACGAGCAGTACTTC
TRBD1,NA,TRBV24-1,TRBJ2-7,CATSDPGQGTYEQYF,TGTGCCACCAGTGACCCGGGACAGGGCACCTACGAGCAGTACTTC
NA,NA,TRBV3-1/TRBV3-2,TRBJ1-2,CASSQEGARDGYTF,TGTGCCAGCAGCCAAGAGGGAGCCCGCGATGGCTACACCTTC
NA,few,TRBV6-5,TRBJ1-5,CASSYGAGHNQPQHF,TGTGCCAGCAGTTACGGGGCAGGGCACAATCAGCCCCAGCATTTT
NA,NA,TRBV5-1,TRBJ2-1,CASSFEPGQTNNEQFF,TGCGCCAGCAGCTTTGAACCGGGACAAACTAACAATGAGCAGTTCTTC
NA,once,TRBV27,TRBJ1-1,CASSLKSHILNTEAFF,TGTGCCAGCAGTTTAAAAAGTCACATTTTGAACACTGAAGCTTTCTTT
TRBD2,once,TRBV27,TRBJ2-3,CASSLFSSGGPRAGDTQYF,TGTGCCAGCAGTTTATTCTCTAGCGGGGGGCCAAGAGCAGGGGATACGCAGTATTTT
NA,once,TRBV5-8,TRBJ1-4,CASSLDQATNEKLFF,TGTGCCAGCAGCTTGGATCAGGCAACTAATGAAAAACTGTTTTTT
NA,NA,TRBV4-2,TRBJ1-5,CASSQGGSNQPQHF,TGTGCCAGCAGCCAGGGAGGGAGCAATCAGCCCCAGCATTTT
NA,NA,TRBV7-9,TRBJ1-1,CASSLQSGTNTEAFF,TGTGCCAGCAGCTTACAGTCAGGCACGAACACTGAAGCTTTCTTT
NA,NA,TRBV3-1/TRBV3-2,TRBJ1-3,CASSQDRQGRNTIYF,TGTGCCAGCAGCCAAGATAGGCAGGGGAGAAACACCATATATTTT
NA,NA,TRBV6-6,TRBJ1-1,CASTPTGTRNTEAFF,TGTGCCAGCACTCCAACCGGGACAAGAAACACTGAAGCTTTCTTT
TRBD1,NA,TRBV30,TRBJ1-6,CAWSPGQPNSPLHF,TGTGCCTGGTCCCCGGGACAGCCTAATTCACCCCTCCACTTT
TRBD1,NA,TRBV2,TRBJ1-1,CAKKGQMNTEAFF,TGTGCCAAAAAGGGACAGATGAACACTGAAGCTTTCTTT
TRBD1,few,TRBV7-9,TRBJ2-1,CASSLDGQESRGQFF,TGTGCCAGCAGCTTAGATGGACAGGAGTCCAGGGGGCAGTTCTTC
TRBD1,NA,TRBV10-2,TRBJ1-1,CASSIRGRNTEAFF,TGCGCCAGCAGTATCAGGGGGCGGAACACTGAAGCTTTCTTT
NA,once,TRBV5-4,TRBJ2-5,CASSLGWGSQETQYF,TGTGCCAGCAGCTTGGGGTGGGGCAGCCAAGAGACCCAGTACTTC
NA,NA,TRBV2,TRBJ1-5,CASSSGQPQHF,TGTGCCAGCAGTTCCGGGCAGCCCCAGCATTTT
TRBD2,NA,TRBV29-1,TRBJ2-3,CSVGLRLAGGTSTDTQYF,TGCAGCGTTGGCCTTCGACTAGCGGGGGGTACTAGCACAGATACGCAGTATTTT
NA,once,TRBV18,TRBJ2-7,CASSPPVGLSYEQYF,TGTGCCAGCTCACCACCTGTGGGGCTCTCCTACGAGCAGTACTTC
TRBD1,NA,TRBV10-1,TRBJ1-6,CASSPDRTNSPLHF,TGCGCCAGCAGCCCGGACAGGACCAATTCACCCCTCCACTTT
TRBD2,NA,TRBV5-1,TRBJ2-1,CASSLVGGGANEQFF,TGCGCCAGCAGCTTGGTTGGCGGGGGGGCCAATGAGCAGTTCTTC
NA,NA,TRBV7-2,TRBJ1-2,CASSSREALVYGYTF,TGTGCCAGCAGCTCGAGGGAGGCCCTCGTCTATGGCTACACCTTC
TRBD2,NA,TRBV19,TRBJ2-2,CASSLRTSAPIGELFF,TGTGCCAGTAGTCTCAGGACTAGCGCCCCAATAGGGGAGCTGTTTTTT